Below are 31 T cell receptor beta chains sequenced from a single sample in a study of cytomegalovirus exposure and HLA in healthy donors. Sequencing was performed with immunoSEQ multiplex PCR; in TCRdb, only in-frame clones are kept and a portion is missing. The profile shows 76,000 or so clones, approximately 95% of them singletons. Material for sequencing was PBMCs. The receptors originated from a woman aged 18-29 years in good health and CMV-seropositive.

The genes are TRBV4-1 and TRBJ2-5; 7 bases fit TRBD1. J lost 3 bases, V lost 3 bases, and 13 bases had no gene match. The germline CDR1 and CDR2 sequences are MGHRA and YSYEKL. There are 17 residues in the CDR3. CDR3 amino acids: CASSHGIIGTAKETQYF. Written as DNA, the CDR3 is TGCGCCAGCAGCCACGGAATTATTGGGACAGCCAAAGAGACCCAGTACTTC.

The genes are TRBV7-2 and TRBJ2-5; tentatively, D is TRBD1 (6 bases). The germline V gene encodes CDR1 SGHTA and CDR2 FQGNSA. The CDR3 is 14 amino acids. The germline V and J ends were trimmed by 5 bases and 5 bases, with 15 bases remaining between them. CDR3 sequence: CASSPRRGWETQYF. The CDR3 DNA follows: TGTGCCAGCAGCCCCCGCAGGGGTTGGGAGACCCAGTACTTC. The whole variable domain, filled in from reference TRBV7-2 and TRBJ2-5, reads GAGVSQSPSNKVTEKGKDVELRCDPISGHTALYWYRQSLGQGLEFLIYFQGNSAPDKSGLPSDRFSAERTGGSVSTLTIQRTQQEDSAVYLCASSPRRGWETQYFGPGTRLLVL.

The chain joins TRBV6-5 to TRBJ1-1, with no clear D. Germline V lookup: CDR1 MNHEY, CDR2 SVGAGI. Trimming took off 0 bases at V and 0 bases at J, with 11 bases between the two ends. The CDR3 runs 16 residues. The CDR3 here is CASSYSTDLMNTEAFF. The CDR3 nucleotides are TGTGCCAGCAGTTACTCGACTGACCTTATGAACACTGAAGCTTTCTTT.

The J gene is TRBJ1-6, the V gene TRBV21-1; TRBD1 is the table's D call, not checked against the DNA. TRBV21-1 is a recognized pseudogene. The CDR3 length is 19 residues. The CDR3 bases are TGTGCCAGCAGTCCCAGGGCAGGCCCAACCCAATCCTATAATTCACCCCTCCACTTT. Protein product: CASSPRAGPTQSYNSPLHF.

The rearrangement joins TRBV4-1 to TRBJ2-4, with 8 bases aligning to TRBD2. Trimming at V came to 1 base and at J to 1 base, leaving 6 bases not matched to a gene. Germline CDR1 is MGHRA and CDR2 is YSYEKL. CDR3 length: 17 residues. The CDR3 bases are TGCGCCAGCAGCCAAGGGAGGCTAGCGGGTGCCAAAAACATTCAGTACTTC. Its translation is CASSQGRLAGAKNIQYF.

The chain links TRBV9 to TRBJ2-2, with D hard to call. CDR1 and CDR2 from the germline V gene are SGDLS and YYNGEE. The CDR3 runs to 13 residues. Between the trimmed V and J ends, which lost 1 base and 7 bases, there was a span of 8 bases. As DNA, the CDR3 is TGTGCCAGCAGCGTAAGAGATGGCGGGGAGCTGTTTTTT. Amino acid sequence: CASSVRDGGELFF. Looking up the rest from reference TRBV9 and TRBJ2-2 gives the full variable domain: DSGVTQTPKHLITATGQRVTLRCSPRSGDLSVYWYQQSLDQGLQFLIQYYNGEERAKGNILERFSAQQFPDLHSELNLSSLELGDSALYFCASSVRDGGELFFGEGSRLTVL.

V and J are TRBV9 and TRBJ2-1; 8 bases line up with TRBD2. The CDR3 is 15 residues long. The germline gives CDR1 SGDLS, CDR2 YYNGEE. V shed 0 bases and J 7 bases; nucleotides not matched to a gene: 6. CDR3 sequence reads: CASSVGGSGVNEQFF. As DNA, the CDR3 is TGTGCCAGCAGCGTAGGGGGTAGCGGGGTGAATGAGCAGTTCTTC. Full variable domain (rest looked up from reference TRBV9 and TRBJ2-1): DSGVTQTPKHLITATGQRVTLRCSPRSGDLSVYWYQQSLDQGLQFLIQYYNGEERAKGNILERFSAQQFPDLHSELNLSSLELGDSALYFCASSVGGSGVNEQFFGPGTRLTVL.

The chain recombines TRBV5-1 with TRBJ2-7; 8 bases match TRBD1. The trim removed 1 base at V and 7 bases at J, leaving 4 bases unmatched. The CDR3 runs 13 residues. CDR1 SGHRS and CDR2 YFSETQ come from the germline V gene. CDR3 protein: CASSLSRDREQYF. The CDR3 coding sequence is TGCGCCAGCAGCTTGTCCCGGGACAGGGAGCAGTACTTC.

J is TRBJ1-5 and V is TRBV7-6; 8 bases align to TRBD1. This CDR3 spans 15 amino acids. The germline CDR1 and CDR2 sequences are SGHVS and FNYEAQ. J lost 6 bases, V lost 1 base, and 5 bases had no gene match. CDR3 amino acids: CASSLGTGGPQPQHF. CDR3 nucleotide sequence: TGTGCCAGCAGCTTAGGAACAGGGGGTCCTCAGCCCCAGCATTTT.

The chain couples TRBV11-2 to TRBJ2-1; 7 bases agree with TRBD2. The CDR3 length is 14 residues. V was pared by 1 base and J by 4 bases, with 1 base of the junction left unmatched. The V gene's germline CDR1 is SGHAT and CDR2 FQNNGV. As DNA, the CDR3 is TGTGCCAGCAGCTTAGCGGGGGGTTACAATGAGCAGTTCTTC. Translation gives CASSLAGGYNEQFF.

The chain employs TRBV28 and TRBJ2-7; no clear D. Looked up from germline, CDR1 is MDHEN and CDR2 is SYDVKM. The V end was cut by 7 bases, the J end by 2 bases, with 15 bases between. The CDR3 is 14 residues long. The CDR3 DNA follows: TGTGCCAGCACCTCGTCGCCACTAACCTACGAGCAGTACTTC. It codes for CASTSSPLTYEQYF.

This chain joins TRBV7-3 and TRBJ2-1; TRBD2 matches at 10 bases. The CDR3 covers 15 residues. CDR1 and CDR2 from the germline V gene are SGHTA and FQGTGA. Trimming took 2 bases from V and 10 from J; bases not matched to a gene: 8. CDR3 DNA: TGTGCCAGCAGCTTAGAACTAGCGGGACGAGGGGAGCAGTTCTTC. It translates to CASSLELAGRGEQFF.

This sequence joins TRBV7-2 and TRBJ2-5; 7 nucleotides align to TRBD1. Germline V gene data show CDR1 as SGHTA and CDR2 as FQGNSA. With V trimmed by 5 bases and J by 2 bases, 2 bases remained unmatched. The CDR3 contains 13 residues. CDR3 bases: TGTGCCAGCAGCGTGGGACAGCAAGAGACCCAGTACTTC. As protein: CASSVGQQETQYF.

The chain recombines TRBV7-2 with TRBJ1-5; 9 bases align to TRBD1. The junction had 5 bases not matched to a gene; V was cut back by 3 bases and J by 5 bases. This CDR3 has 15 residues. Germline CDR1 SGHTA, CDR2 FQGNSA. CDR3: CASSLRTGDHQPQHF. CDR3 nucleotides: TGTGCCAGCAGCTTGAGGACAGGGGATCATCAGCCCCAGCATTTT. The full variable domain, rest sourced from reference TRBV7-2 and TRBJ1-5, is GAGVSQSPSNKVTEKGKDVELRCDPISGHTALYWYRQSLGQGLEFLIYFQGNSAPDKSGLPSDRFSAERTGGSVSTLTIQRTQQEDSAVYLCASSLRTGDHQPQHFGDGTRLSIL.

The chain is built from TRBV7-2 and TRBJ2-3; TRBD1 might be the D (6 bases). V lost 6 bases and J lost 6, with 10 bases in between. The CDR3 sequence is 12 residues long. Germline CDR1 SGHTA, CDR2 FQGNSA. CDR3 DNA sequence: TGTGCCAGCAGGAACAGGGTCGATACGCAGTATTTT. Protein product: CASRNRVDTQYF.

This chain connects TRBV7-8 to TRBJ1-5; 12 positions agree with TRBD1. CDR1 and CDR2 from the germline V gene are SGHVS and FQNEAQ. There are 15 residues in the CDR3. Trimming at V came to 5 bases and at J to 6 bases, leaving 5 bases not matched to a gene. The CDR3 reads CASSRDRGPSQPQHF. The CDR3 nucleotides are TGTGCCAGCAGCAGGGACAGGGGGCCAAGTCAGCCCCAGCATTTT.

Remarks on this clone: This same CDR3 is encoded by further DNA sequences in the sample. J is TRBJ1-1 and V is TRBV7-9; 7 bases fit TRBD1. V trimming: 3 bases; J trimming: 0 bases; junction bases outside the gene matches: 1. Germline V gives CDR1 SEHNR, CDR2 FQNEAQ (reference sequence). This CDR3 contains 14 residues. In nucleotides, the CDR3 is TGTGCCAGCAGCTTGGGACAGCTGAACACTGAAGCTTTCTTT. This encodes CASSLGQLNTEAFF.

V gene TRBV4-3 combines with J gene TRBJ2-5; the D gene is possibly TRBD2 (6 bases). The CDR3 covers 15 residues. The V end was cut by 3 bases, the J end by 2 bases, with 13 bases between. Germline-derived CDR1 and CDR2 are LGHNA and YSLEER. The CDR3 DNA sequence: TGCGCCAGCAGCCAGGGAGCGGGCCTTCAAGAGACCCAGTACTTC. It yields the protein CASSQGAGLQETQYF.

The chain couples TRBV6-5 to TRBJ2-7, with 9 positions matching TRBD1. This CDR3 is 14 amino acids long. The V gene end was trimmed by 4 bases and the J gene end by 6 bases; junction bases not matched to a gene: 7. Germline values: CDR1 MNHEY, CDR2 SVGAGI. CDR3 in amino acids: CASSSRQGEGEQYF. CDR3 bases: TGTGCCAGCAGTTCCCGACAGGGGGAAGGCGAGCAGTACTTC.

CDR3 DNA sequence: TGTGCCAGCAGCGTAGCAGGGATTGGGGGCTACACCTTC. This codes for CASSVAGIGGYTF. The gene calls are TRBV9 and TRBJ1-2, with D perhaps TRBD1 (5 bases). Deletions cut 0 bases from V and 8 bases from J, with 11 bases between. The germline V gene encodes CDR1 SGDLS and CDR2 YYNGEE. The CDR3 consists of 13 residues.

This chain joins TRBV6-6 and TRBJ2-1; 8 bases map to TRBD2. V lost 7 bases and J lost 7; bases outside the gene matches: 6. Germline V gives CDR1 MNHNY, CDR2 SVGAGI (reference sequence). The CDR3 totals 13 residues. The DNA of the CDR3 is TGTGCCAGCACCCCGGGGGGGTTTAATGAGCAGTTCTTC. Amino acid sequence: CASTPGGFNEQFF.

J is TRBJ1-1 and V is TRBV19, with 7 nucleotides matching TRBD1. CDR1 is LNHDA and CDR2 is SQIVND in the germline V gene (reference sequence). The CDR3 contains 15 residues. With V trimmed by 9 bases and J by 0 bases, 10 bases remained unmatched. CDR3 sequence reads: CASTKTRGMNTEAFF. The CDR3 DNA follows: TGTGCCAGCACTAAGACCAGGGGGATGAACACTGAAGCTTTCTTT.

The chain has TRBV6-6 and TRBJ2-2, with 9 bases aligning to TRBD1. Germline-derived CDR1 and CDR2 are MNHNY and SVGAGI (reference sequence). CDR3 length: 16 residues. V dropped 7 bases and J dropped 2; count of bases not matched to a gene: 8. The CDR3 loop is CASTFTGGINTGELFF. CDR3 nucleotide sequence: TGTGCCAGCACCTTTACAGGGGGCATAAACACCGGGGAGCTGTTTTTT.

This chain's CDR3 is CASSVGVRGTGIETQYF. For the CDR3, the DNA is TGTGCCAGCAGCGTAGGAGTGAGGGGGACAGGGATAGAGACCCAGTACTTC. The V and J genes are TRBV9 and TRBJ2-5, with TRBD1 matching over 9 bases. This CDR3 comprises 17 residues. The germline gives CDR1 SGDLS, CDR2 YYNGEE. The junction had 10 bases not matched to a gene; V was cut back by 0 bases and J by 4 bases.

V usage is TRBV28 and J usage is TRBJ1-2; D perhaps matches TRBD1 (6 bases). Germline CDR1 MDHEN, CDR2 SYDVKM. The CDR3 has 13 amino acids. The V end was cut by 4 bases, the J end by 4 bases, with 10 bases between. The CDR3 sequence is CASSYRGGYGYTF. The CDR3 nucleotides are TGTGCCAGCAGTTATAGGGGGGGCTATGGCTACACCTTC.

The CDR3 DNA is TGTGCCAGCAGCGTGGGACTAGCGGGGAACAATGAGCAGTTCTTC. Protein product: CASSVGLAGNNEQFF. The V call is TRBV9, the J call TRBJ2-1, with TRBD2 matching 13 bases. Germline lookup yields CDR1 SGDLS and CDR2 YYNGEE. V gave up 2 bases and J gave up 5 bases; unmatched junction bases: 1. This CDR3 spans 15 amino acids.

V usage is TRBV2 and J usage is TRBJ1-1; D is ambiguous. Germline V gives CDR1 SNHLY, CDR2 FYNNEI. V was cut by 6 bases and J by 7 bases, with 12 bases left in between. The length of the CDR3 is 12 residues. For the CDR3, the DNA is TGTGCCAGCAGCCTCTGGCGGATTGAAGCTTTCTTT. Its protein is CASSLWRIEAFF.

The chain carries TRBV7-3 and TRBJ2-3, with a weak D call TRBD2 (5 bases). The CDR3 length is 14 residues. The germline CDR1 and CDR2 sequences are SGHTA and FQGTGA. Trimming removed 3 bases from V and 4 bases from J, with 11 bases in between. The CDR3 sequence is CASSFTSPPDTQYF. CDR3 nucleotides: TGTGCCAGCAGCTTCACTAGTCCCCCAGATACGCAGTATTTT. Using reference TRBV7-3 and TRBJ2-3 for the parts outside the CDR3, the full variable domain is GAGVSQTPSNKVTEKGKYVELRCDPISGHTALYWYRQSLGQGPEFLIYFQGTGAADDSGLPNDRFFAVRPEGSVSTLKIQRTERGDSAVYLCASSFTSPPDTQYFGPGTRLTVL.

The chain links TRBV5-6 to TRBJ1-1; D is perhaps TRBD1 (6 bases). The V end lost 2 bases, the J end lost 5 bases, and 13 bases lay between the germline ends. CDR1 and CDR2 (germline): SGHDT, YYEEEE. The CDR3 has 14 amino acids. The CDR3 spells CASSFLQGRTEAFF. Here the CDR3 DNA reads TGTGCCAGCAGCTTTTTGCAGGGGAGAACTGAAGCTTTCTTT.

This sequence joins TRBV15 and TRBJ2-3; no definite D call. Per germline, CDR1 LNHNV and CDR2 YYDKDF (reference sequence). Trimming took 1 base from V and 2 from J, leaving 4 bases between them. The CDR3 contains 13 residues. CDR3 loop: CATSRVATDTQYF. The CDR3 DNA reads TGTGCCACCAGCAGAGTGGCCACAGATACGCAGTATTTT.

This sequence joins TRBV9 and TRBJ2-5; no reliable D call. V was pared by 3 bases and J by 2 bases, with 11 bases between. Per the germline V gene, CDR1 is SGDLS and CDR2 is YYNGEE. This CDR3 has 14 residues. The CDR3 nucleotides are TGTGCCAGCAGCGGGGCAGGTTTACAAGAGACCCAGTACTTC. As protein: CASSGAGLQETQYF.